One and the same sample provided the 30 T cell receptor beta chains below, sequenced in a study of Ad26.COV2.S vaccination and SARS-CoV-2 variants. Specified treatment: roughly 20 received Ad26.COV2.S at low or high dose, single or two shots; about five received placebo; per-sample allocation not given. Sampling was performed 63 days after the first vaccine or placebo injection. Assay used: immunoSEQ multiplex PCR; TCRdb lists only in-frame clones, some missing. The repertoire consists of hundreds of thousands of clones, with around 90% occurring once and the leading ten covering 1.5%. This specimen was peripheral blood, taken in a trial of Ad26.COV2.S vaccine versus placebo. The receptors here all came from a person between 18 and 59 years old who received the Ad26.COV2.S COVID-19 vaccine or a placebo.

V usage is TRBV7-8 and J usage is TRBJ1-1; D may be TRBD1 (5 bases). From germline, CDR1 is SGHVS and CDR2 FQNEAQ. Trimming cost V 4 bases and J 3 bases, with 15 bases left between them. CDR3 length equals 15 residues. The CDR3: CASSSPGTVYTEAFF. In nucleotides, the CDR3 is TGTGCCAGCAGCTCTCCCGGGACGGTCTACACTGAAGCTTTCTTT.

The genes are TRBV6-1 and TRBJ2-2; D not certain. V was trimmed by 2 bases and J by 4 bases, leaving 17 bases between them. Germline CDR1 is MNHNS and CDR2 is SASEGT. The CDR3 is made up of 17 amino acids. CDR3 nucleotides: TGTGCCAGCAGTGAACAGGCCCCAGGTCAGCCCACCGGGGAGCTGTTTTTT. Protein: CASSEQAPGQPTGELFF.

In regard to this clone: This specimen includes other DNA sequences encoding the same CDR3. The chain is built from TRBV7-9 and TRBJ2-7; D possibly uses TRBD1 or TRBD2 (5 bases each). Germline V gene sequence: CDR1 SEHNR, CDR2 FQNEAQ (reference sequence). Trimming took off 1 base at V and 0 bases at J, with 7 bases between the two ends. This CDR3 region has 14 residues. The CDR3 coding sequence is TGTGCCAGCAGCTTAGAGGGGAGCTCCTACGAGCAGTACTTC. This gives the protein CASSLEGSSYEQYF.

The rearrangement joins TRBV7-9 to TRBJ1-4; D is unclear. Germline values: CDR1 SEHNR, CDR2 FQNEAQ (reference sequence). Between the trimmed V and J ends, which lost 1 base and 7 bases, there was a span of 13 bases. The CDR3 runs to 15 residues. CDR3 nucleotides: TGTGCCAGCAGCTTAGGTGCCAGGTTTGGTGAAAAACTGTTTTTT. This gives the protein CASSLGARFGEKLFF.

This clone was found once. This chain joins TRBV6-2 or TRBV6-3 and TRBJ1-2; D may be TRBD1 (5 bases). Deletions cut 5 bases from V and 5 bases from J, with 6 bases between. Germline lookup yields CDR1 MNHEY and CDR2 SVGEGT. The CDR3 is 11 amino acids. The CDR3 sequence is CASSQGYGYTF. CDR3 sequence (DNA): TGTGCCAGCAGTCAGGGATATGGCTACACCTTC.

CDR3 amino acids: CASSLERRVYTF. The CDR3 DNA sequence: TGCGCCAGCAGCTTGGAACGGAGAGTATACACCTTC. The chain uses TRBV5-1 and TRBJ1-2, with D uncertain. This CDR3 is 12 amino acids long. The V and J ends lost 0 bases and 11 bases respectively, with 11 bases between them. Germline CDR1 SGHRS, CDR2 YFSETQ.

The rearrangement joins TRBV7-9 to TRBJ2-7; D remains unclear. CDR1 is SEHNR, CDR2 FQNEAQ, per germline (reference sequence). Trimming took 3 bases from V and 5 from J, leaving 14 bases between them. This CDR3 has 14 amino acids. The CDR3 nucleotides are TGTGCCAGCAGCTTGGACCCCACGCTGGACGAGCAGTACTTC. It is translated as CASSLDPTLDEQYF.

This rearrangement joins TRBV6-2 or TRBV6-3 to TRBJ2-2; D is unresolved. The CDR3 spans 12 residues. The V gene lost 2 bases and the J gene lost 5 bases, with 3 bases spanning the gap. Germline values: CDR1 MNHEY, CDR2 SVGEGT. The CDR3 reads CASSYVTGELFF. Here the CDR3 DNA reads TGTGCCAGCAGTTACGTGACCGGGGAGCTGTTTTTT.

The chain employs TRBV19 and TRBJ2-7; perhaps TRBD1 as D (6 bases). The germline gives CDR1 LNHDA, CDR2 SQIVND (reference sequence). Trimming took 10 bases from V and 3 from J, leaving 19 bases between them. CDR3 length equals 14 residues. CDR3 nucleotides: TGTGCCACCAAGGGGACAACGAGCGACTACGAGCAGTACTTC. Amino acids: CATKGTTSDYEQYF.

This chain links TRBV7-9 with TRBJ2-7, with D unclear. The V gene's germline CDR1 is SEHNR and CDR2 FQNEAQ (reference sequence). The CDR3 is made up of 16 amino acids. V lost 2 bases and J lost 2, with 16 bases in between. The CDR3 nucleotides are TGTGCCAGCAGCTTAACGGCCAGCCTATTTCCCTACGAGCAGTACTTC. This translates into CASSLTASLFPYEQYF.

This rearrangement joins TRBV29-1 to TRBJ1-2, with D possibly being TRBD1 (5 bases). V dropped 2 bases and J dropped 0 bases, with 13 bases sitting between them. This CDR3 contains 15 residues. Germline CDR1 SQVTM, CDR2 ANQGSEA. The CDR3 reads CSVESGLLSNYGYTF. CDR3 DNA: TGCAGCGTTGAATCGGGACTACTTTCTAACTATGGCTACACCTTC.

The chain carries TRBV6-6 and TRBJ1-1; tentative D call: TRBD1 (6 bases). The V and J ends lost 6 bases and 5 bases respectively, with 16 bases between them. Germline CDR1 reads MNHNY; CDR2 reads SVGAGI (reference sequence). CDR3 length equals 14 residues. Here the CDR3 reads CASSREGGETEAFF. CDR3 in DNA: TGTGCCAGCAGCCGGGAGGGGGGCGAGACTGAAGCTTTCTTT.

The chain couples TRBV4-3 to TRBJ1-2, with D unclear. This CDR3 contains 15 residues. Germline V gene lookup returns CDR1 LGHNA and CDR2 YSLEER. Trimming stripped 2 bases from V and 4 bases from J, with 14 bases between. The CDR3 sequence is CASSQSEGPSYGYTF. Here the CDR3 DNA reads TGCGCCAGCAGCCAATCGGAGGGCCCTTCCTATGGCTACACCTTC.

CDR3 region: CASSPPSGQPNTGELFF. DNA for the CDR3: TGTGCCAGCAGCCCACCTAGCGGACAGCCAAACACCGGGGAGCTGTTTTTT. This rearrangement joins TRBV5-4 to TRBJ2-2; TRBD2 is a possible D gene (7 bases). CDR1 and CDR2 from the germline V gene are SGHNT and YYREEE (reference sequence). This CDR3 region has 17 residues. Trimming cost V 4 bases and J 2 bases, with 18 bases left between them.

The chain links TRBV6-5 to TRBJ1-2; no definite D call. Trimming took off 5 bases at V and 4 bases at J, with 14 bases between the two ends. The CDR3 has 14 residues. The V gene's germline CDR1 is MNHEY and CDR2 SVGAGI. CDR3: CASSPSDWAYGYTF. In nucleotides, the CDR3 is TGTGCCAGCAGTCCCTCTGACTGGGCCTATGGCTACACCTTC.

With respect to this clone: Other nucleotide sequences from this sample produce the same CDR3. The V and J genes are TRBV30 and TRBJ1-1; D is perhaps TRBD1 (5 bases). The CDR3 totals 13 residues. CDR1 is GTSNPN and CDR2 is SVGIG in the germline V gene (reference sequence). Trimming removed 2 bases at V and 1 base at J, with 8 bases between. This CDR3 reads CAWSLGGNTEAFF. The CDR3, as DNA: TGTGCCTGGAGTCTGGGGGGGAACACTGAAGCTTTCTTT.

The gene calls are TRBV5-8 and TRBJ2-3; TRBD1 matches at 9 bases. The CDR3 runs to 16 residues. The germline V gene has CDR1 SGHTS and CDR2 YDEGEE. The trim removed 0 bases at V and 3 bases at J, leaving 5 bases unmatched. CDR3 sequence reads: CASSLGTGDGTDTQYF. The CDR3 nucleotides are TGTGCCAGCAGCTTGGGGACAGGGGATGGTACAGATACGCAGTATTTT.

The chain combines TRBV14 with TRBJ1-1; D not certain. This CDR3 contains 14 residues. From germline, CDR1 is SGHDN and CDR2 FVKESK. Trimming left V 4 bases short and J 6 bases short, with 15 bases between. CDR3 loop: CASSLDTRTAEAFF. Here the CDR3 DNA reads TGTGCCAGCAGCCTAGATACCAGAACGGCTGAAGCTTTCTTT.

Here the CDR3 reads CASSGRAGGPGETQYF. DNA of the CDR3: TGCGCCAGCAGCGGAAGAGCGGGAGGGCCGGGGGAGACCCAGTACTTC. The genes are TRBV5-1 and TRBJ2-5; 10 bases agree with TRBD2. Per germline, CDR1 SGHRS and CDR2 YFSETQ. Trimming removed 4 bases from V and 5 bases from J; junction bases left unmatched: 11. The CDR3 is 16 residues long.

This clone was recorded only once. The V call is TRBV5-1, the J call TRBJ1-1, with a possible D match to TRBD1 (6 bases). Germline V gives CDR1 SGHRS, CDR2 YFSETQ. Trimming took off 6 bases at V and 1 base at J, with 19 bases between the two ends. The CDR3 contains 16 residues. This CDR3 reads CASILKTGSRNTEAFF. CDR3 sequence (DNA): TGCGCCAGCATACTAAAGACAGGATCAAGGAACACTGAAGCTTTCTTT.

This chain connects TRBV5-1 to TRBJ2-2, with D unresolved. The V and J ends lost 0 bases and 2 bases respectively, with 11 bases between them. CDR3 size: 16 residues. Germline values: CDR1 SGHRS, CDR2 YFSETQ. Here the CDR3 reads CASSLGVSSNTGELFF. DNA for the CDR3: TGCGCCAGCAGCTTGGGGGTTAGCTCCAACACCGGGGAGCTGTTTTTT.

The V call is TRBV5-1, the J call TRBJ2-5; 9 bases match TRBD1. J lost 2 bases, V lost 7 bases, and 3 bases had no gene match. This CDR3 has 13 amino acids. The V gene's germline CDR1 is SGHRS and CDR2 YFSETQ. Here the CDR3 reads CASRDRVQETQYF. DNA of the CDR3: TGCGCCAGCCGGGACAGGGTTCAAGAGACCCAGTACTTC.

This clone was recorded only once. The chain is built from TRBV5-5 and TRBJ1-1, with no clear D. This CDR3 has 14 amino acids. V was clipped by 4 bases and J by 0 bases, with 10 bases between them. The V gene's germline CDR1 is SGHKS and CDR2 YYEKEE (reference sequence). CDR3 residues: CASSLGHVNTEAFF. The CDR3 DNA is TGTGCCAGCAGCCTTGGGCACGTGAACACTGAAGCTTTCTTT.

The genes are TRBV5-1 and TRBJ2-2, with TRBD1 matching over 7 bases. CDR3 length equals 16 residues. J lost 0 bases, V lost 1 base, and 3 bases had no gene match. The germline gives CDR1 SGHRS, CDR2 YFSETQ. The chain's CDR3 is CASSLTGDTNTGELFF. The CDR3 DNA reads TGCGCCAGCAGCTTGACAGGGGACACGAACACCGGGGAGCTGTTTTTT.

The chain uses TRBV4-2 and TRBJ1-4; a weak D match, TRBD1 (6 bases). The germline V gene encodes CDR1 LGHNA and CDR2 YNFKEQ. There are 18 residues in the CDR3. The germline V and J ends were trimmed by 1 base and 5 bases, with 20 bases remaining between them. The CDR3 DNA follows: TGTGCCAGCAGCCAAGCGACAGGTTCTTTAGGCGTAAATGAAAAACTGTTTTTT. It codes for CASSQATGSLGVNEKLFF.

The rearrangement joins TRBV18 to TRBJ1-1, with D unresolved. Per the germline V gene, CDR1 is KGHSH and CDR2 is LQKENI. CDR3 size: 13 residues. V lost 0 bases to trimming and J lost 8 bases, with 10 bases between them. The CDR3 reads CASSPPGSIEAFF. The CDR3 DNA follows: TGTGCCAGCTCACCACCTGGCAGTATCGAAGCTTTCTTT.

This chain links TRBV7-3 with TRBJ2-2; D tentatively reads TRBD1 or TRBD2 (5 bases each). Looked up from germline, CDR1 is SGHTA and CDR2 is FQGTGA. V lost 5 bases and J lost 2, with 15 bases in between. The CDR3 consists of 16 residues. CDR3: CASSQGPLGNTGELFF. The CDR3 coding sequence is TGTGCCAGCAGCCAGGGACCACTAGGAAACACCGGGGAGCTGTTTTTT.

The CDR3: CASSLWQGPYNEQFF. The CDR3 nucleotides are TGTGCCAGCAGCTTATGGCAGGGTCCCTACAATGAGCAGTTCTTC. The V call is TRBV11-2, the J call TRBJ2-1, with a weak D call TRBD1 (5 bases). The CDR3 is 15 residues long. Germline lookup yields CDR1 SGHAT and CDR2 FQNNGV. Trimming shortened V by 2 bases and J by 2 bases, and 10 bases separated the two germline ends. Full variable domain (outside the CDR3, taken from reference TRBV11-2 and TRBJ2-1): EAGVAQSPRYKIIEKRQSVAFWCNPISGHATLYWYQQILGQGPKLLIQFQNNGVVDDSQLPKDRFSAERLKGVDSTLKIQPAKLEDSAVYLCASSLWQGPYNEQFFGPGTRLTVL.

The J gene is TRBJ2-7, the V gene TRBV5-1; 7 bases fit TRBD2. Per the germline V gene, CDR1 is SGHRS and CDR2 is YFSETQ. The CDR3 length is 16 residues. V lost 3 bases, J lost 4 bases, and 13 bases stayed unmatched. In DNA, the CDR3 is TGCGCCAGCAGCTCCCAATTTGGGCCGGGGGGATACGAGCAGTACTTC. It codes for CASSSQFGPGGYEQYF. The full variable domain, with the rest looked up from reference TRBV5-1 and TRBJ2-7, is KAGVTQTPRYLIKTRGQQVTLSCSPISGHRSVSWYQQTPGQGLQFLFEYFSETQRNKGNFPGRFSGRQFSNSRSEMNVSTLELGDSALYLCASSSQFGPGGYEQYFGPGTRLTVT.

The chain combines TRBV15 with TRBJ1-1, with TRBD1 as a possible D gene (5 bases). Trimming took off 6 bases at V and 6 bases at J, with 14 bases between the two ends. Per the germline V gene, CDR1 is LNHNV and CDR2 is YYDKDF (reference sequence). The CDR3 covers 13 residues. The CDR3 region has the DNA TGTGCCACCAGTTGGGCAAGGACACCTGAAGCTTTCTTT. It translates to CATSWARTPEAFF.